A selection of T cell receptor beta chains follows, all from one sample in a study of cytomegalovirus exposure and HLA in healthy donors. Generated by immunoSEQ multiplex PCR, the TCRdb table keeps only in-frame clones and is missing some. The sample has about 68,000 clones; 95% to 97% are singletons. The specimen sequenced was PBMCs. The receptors come from a man in his late teens or twenties in good health and CMV-seronegative. The CDR3 runs from the conserved cysteine through the conserved F or W. D genes are given only for firm matches. Some rows have no size entry. The others give once, few or many, or a class for an expanded clone.

v_call: TRBV28; j_call: TRBJ2-7; d_call: .; clone_size: .; cdr3_nt: TGTGCCAGCAGCAGGACACCATCCTACGAGCAGTACTTC; cdr3_aa: CASSRTPSYEQYF
v_call: TRBV6-5; j_call: TRBJ1-5; d_call: TRBD1; clone_size: .; cdr3_nt: TGTGCCAGCAGAAGGGACAGGTTTAGCAATCAGCCCCAGCATTTT; cdr3_aa: CASRRDRFSNQPQHF
v_call: TRBV6-5; j_call: TRBJ2-7; d_call: TRBD1; clone_size: .; cdr3_nt: TGTGCCAGCAGTTACTCGCGATCCAGGGGGCTAGACGAGCAGTACTTC; cdr3_aa: CASSYSRSRGLDEQYF
v_call: TRBV28; j_call: TRBJ1-4; d_call: TRBD1; clone_size: .; cdr3_nt: TGTGCCAGCAACCCGACAGGGGAGGATGAAAAACTGTTTTTT; cdr3_aa: CASNPTGEDEKLFF
v_call: TRBV20-1; j_call: TRBJ1-4; d_call: .; clone_size: .; cdr3_nt: TGCAGTGCTAGAGCAGAAAAACTGTTTTTT; cdr3_aa: CSARAEKLFF
v_call: TRBV6-5; j_call: TRBJ2-5; d_call: TRBD2; clone_size: .; cdr3_nt: TGTGCCAGCAGTTACGCGGGAGGCCCGGAGACCCAGTACTTC; cdr3_aa: CASSYAGGPETQYF
v_call: TRBV19; j_call: TRBJ1-5; d_call: .; clone_size: .; cdr3_nt: TGTGCCAGTAGTACCTCAGGGACTAGCGGCGGGCCCCAGCATTTT; cdr3_aa: CASSTSGTSGGPQHF
v_call: TRBV9; j_call: TRBJ1-5; d_call: TRBD1; clone_size: .; cdr3_nt: TGTGCCAGCAGCGTCGGGACAGACAATCAGCCCCAGCATTTT; cdr3_aa: CASSVGTDNQPQHF
v_call: TRBV6-1; j_call: TRBJ2-1; d_call: TRBD1; clone_size: .; cdr3_nt: TGTGCCAGCAAACGGGACAGGCTTACCTACAATGAGCAGTTCTTC; cdr3_aa: CASKRDRLTYNEQFF
v_call: TRBV6-4; j_call: TRBJ2-3; d_call: TRBD1; clone_size: .; cdr3_nt: TGTGCCAGCAGTGAACAGGGGAGAGATACGCAGTATTTT; cdr3_aa: CASSEQGRDTQYF
v_call: TRBV6-5; j_call: TRBJ2-7; d_call: TRBD2; clone_size: .; cdr3_nt: TGTGCCAGCGGCGGGACTAGCGGGATTAGCTACGAGCAGTACTTC; cdr3_aa: CASGGTSGISYEQYF
v_call: TRBV7-8; j_call: TRBJ2-2; d_call: TRBD1; clone_size: .; cdr3_nt: TGTGCCAGCATCTCCGGGACAGGGGTCACCGGGGAGCTGTTTTTT; cdr3_aa: CASISGTGVTGELFF
v_call: TRBV27; j_call: TRBJ2-7; d_call: .; clone_size: .; cdr3_nt: TGTGCCAGCAGTATTCCAGGCTCCTACGAGCAGTACTTC; cdr3_aa: CASSIPGSYEQYF
v_call: TRBV6-6; j_call: TRBJ1-2; d_call: TRBD1; clone_size: .; cdr3_nt: TGTGCCAGCAGTTACGGGACAGGGGGAAGTTATGGCTACACCTTC; cdr3_aa: CASSYGTGGSYGYTF
v_call: TRBV14; j_call: TRBJ2-3; d_call: .; clone_size: .; cdr3_nt: TGTGCCAGCAGCCAAGTGGGGGGAGCGGGAGATACGCAGTATTTT; cdr3_aa: CASSQVGGAGDTQYF
v_call: TRBV19; j_call: TRBJ1-4; d_call: .; clone_size: .; cdr3_nt: TGTGCCACCAGGGAAGGCGAAAAACTGTTTTTT; cdr3_aa: CATREGEKLFF
v_call: TRBV29-1; j_call: TRBJ1-1; d_call: .; clone_size: .; cdr3_nt: TGCACCGCCGCCAGGGATATGAACACTGAAGCTTTCTTT; cdr3_aa: CTAARDMNTEAFF
v_call: TRBV2; j_call: TRBJ1-3; d_call: .; clone_size: .; cdr3_nt: TGTGCCAGCAGTGACTATTCGCCAGGACAGTGGACTGGAAACACCATATATTTT; cdr3_aa: CASSDYSPGQWTGNTIYF
v_call: TRBV4-1; j_call: TRBJ2-3; d_call: TRBD2; clone_size: .; cdr3_nt: TGCGCCAGCAGCCAAGGCGGGAGGGCCACCCTGAGCACAGATACGCAGTATTTT; cdr3_aa: CASSQGGRATLSTDTQYF
v_call: TRBV18; j_call: TRBJ2-1; d_call: TRBD2; clone_size: .; cdr3_nt: TGTGCCAGCTCACCAGGGACTAGCGGGAGTAGGAATGAGCAGTTCTTC; cdr3_aa: CASSPGTSGSRNEQFF
v_call: TRBV4-1; j_call: TRBJ2-5; d_call: .; clone_size: .; cdr3_nt: TGCGCCAGCAGCCGGACAGCCCTCCAAGAGACCCAGTACTTC; cdr3_aa: CASSRTALQETQYF
v_call: TRBV7-2; j_call: TRBJ1-1; d_call: .; clone_size: .; cdr3_nt: TGTGCCAGCAGCTCCTCACCCTCGTGGGCCACTGAAGCTTTCTTT; cdr3_aa: CASSSSPSWATEAFF
v_call: TRBV27; j_call: TRBJ2-7; d_call: .; clone_size: few; cdr3_nt: TGTGCCAGCAGTTTAGTAACAGCCTCCTACGAGCAGTACTTC; cdr3_aa: CASSLVTASYEQYF
v_call: TRBV29-1; j_call: TRBJ1-2; d_call: .; clone_size: .; cdr3_nt: TGCAGCGTTGTATCTACGGGGAGCGGCTACACCTTC; cdr3_aa: CSVVSTGSGYTF
v_call: TRBV5-1; j_call: TRBJ1-1; d_call: .; clone_size: .; cdr3_nt: TGCGCCAGCGTTGACGTATCAGGGGCGCGAACTGAAGCTTTCTTT; cdr3_aa: CASVDVSGARTEAFF
v_call: TRBV7-9; j_call: TRBJ2-1; d_call: TRBD2; clone_size: .; cdr3_nt: TGTGCCAGCAGCTTAGAGCTAGCGGGAGTCAATGAGCAGTTCTTC; cdr3_aa: CASSLELAGVNEQFF